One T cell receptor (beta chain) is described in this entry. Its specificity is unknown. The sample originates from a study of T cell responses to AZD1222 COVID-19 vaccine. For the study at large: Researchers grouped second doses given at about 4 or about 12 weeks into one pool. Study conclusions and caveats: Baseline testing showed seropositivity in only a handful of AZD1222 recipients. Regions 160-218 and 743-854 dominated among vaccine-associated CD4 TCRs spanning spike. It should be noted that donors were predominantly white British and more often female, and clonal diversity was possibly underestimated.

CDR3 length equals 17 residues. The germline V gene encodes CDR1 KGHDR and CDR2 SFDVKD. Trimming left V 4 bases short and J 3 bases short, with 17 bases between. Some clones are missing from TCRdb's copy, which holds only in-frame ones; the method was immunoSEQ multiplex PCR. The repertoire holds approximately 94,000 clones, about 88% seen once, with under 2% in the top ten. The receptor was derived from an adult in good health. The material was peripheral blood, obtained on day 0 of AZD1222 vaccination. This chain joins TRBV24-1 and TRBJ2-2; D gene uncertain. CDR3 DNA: TGTGCCACCAGTGACCCAACCTACGGGTCGGACACCGGGGAGCTGTTTTTT. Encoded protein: CATSDPTYGSDTGELFF.